Presented here are 5 T cell receptor beta chains from one specimen sequenced in a study of early T cells in non-severe SARS-CoV-2 infection (dated by TCRdb to about 2021). Preparation of the library involved 5' RACE. This sample was sequenced with a NextSeq 500. The public reads were run again by TCRdb, first through fastp at Q25 and then through MiXCR, and only productive beta chains were kept. Rows matching on CDR3 protein sequence are summarized as one entry with the most common DNA and genes. Within this sample are about 57,000 distinct CDR3 sequences, with over 10% of them counted one time only. The biggest ten clones account for about 4.7% of the sample. The specimen sequenced was whole blood. The receptors shown here come from an adult who was a healthcare worker with PCR-confirmed SARS-CoV-2 infection or an uninfected control (not recorded which).

This rearrangement joins TRBV7-9 to TRBJ2-2; the D gene could be TRBD1 or TRBD2 (5 bases each). Trimming took 4 bases from V and 1 from J, leaving 7 bases between them. Germline values: CDR1 SEHNR, CDR2 FQNEAQ (reference sequence). This CDR3 has 14 amino acids. The CDR3 DNA sequence: TGTGCCAGCAGCTCGGGACGGAACACCGGGGAGCTGTTTTTT. Translated, it gives CASSSGRNTGELFF.

This clonotype showed up many times. V is TRBV6-2 or TRBV6-3 and J is TRBJ1-2; 8 bases agree with TRBD1. This CDR3 is 17 amino acids long. The germline CDR1 and CDR2 sequences are MNHEY and SVGEGT. The V gene end was trimmed by 2 bases and the J gene end by 6 bases; junction bases not matched to a gene: 14. The CDR3 DNA follows: TGTGCCAGCAGTTACGCACTCGACCGGGACAGGAATAATGGCTACACCTTC. Residues: CASSYALDRDRNNGYTF.

This clonotype was picked up a small number of times. V gene TRBV4-1 combines with J gene TRBJ2-7; 8 bases are shared with TRBD1. The CDR3 sequence is 15 residues long. V dropped 2 bases and J dropped 2; count of bases not matched to a gene: 5. CDR1 and CDR2 from the germline V gene are MGHRA and YSYEKL. The CDR3 region is CASSQSPDRAYEQYF. In DNA, the CDR3 is TGCGCCAGCAGCCAATCTCCGGACAGGGCCTACGAGCAGTACTTC.

This sequence joins TRBV6-5 and TRBJ2-7; 7 nucleotides align to TRBD2. Germline values: CDR1 MNHEY, CDR2 SVGAGI. V shed 7 bases and J 6 bases; nucleotides not matched to a gene: 12. The CDR3 has 14 amino acids. CDR3: CASTRGPGEGEQYF. The DNA of the CDR3 is TGTGCCAGCACCCGCGGACCGGGGGAGGGCGAGCAGTACTTC.

This clonotype has ten or more counts. V usage is TRBV7-2 and J usage is TRBJ2-7; the D gene is possibly TRBD2 (6 bases). The CDR3 runs to 16 residues. CDR1 is SGHTA, CDR2 FQGNSA, per germline. V dropped 0 bases and J dropped 1 base, with 13 bases sitting between them. This CDR3 reads CASSLAGGTNSYEQYF. In DNA form, the CDR3 reads TGTGCCAGCAGCTTAGCGGGGGGTACAAATTCCTACGAGCAGTACTTC.